This T cell receptor (beta chain) was found in a study of beta chain features in type 1 diabetes. Overall study findings and caveats: In every one of the four CD4+ subsets, TCRB CDR3s were moderately but significantly shorter in Type 1 diabetes patients. An over-representation of cells with high TCR expression could result from cDNA sequencing. In these data, an HLA type influence on TCRB rearrangement remained unresolved.

Comments on this clone: Its antigen is not known.

Expressed TCRB transcripts were sequenced after all isolated RNA was converted to cDNA. Average reads for naive, central memory and regulatory T cell samples were several million. This table comes from immunoSEQ multiplex PCR, and its TCRdb copy is limited to in-frame clones, with some not included. The sample holds about 240,000 clones, around 14% seen once. The origin of this receptor is a man between 25 and 39 years old with type 1 diabetes. The sample taken for sequencing was naive CD4+ T cells from blood.

CDR3: CASSLGTGDTGELFF. In DNA form, the CDR3 reads TGTGCCAGCAGCTTAGGGACAGGGGACACCGGGGAGCTGTTTTTT. The gene calls are TRBV11-3 and TRBJ2-2; 9 bases line up with TRBD1. CDR1 and CDR2 (germline): SGHNT, YENEEA. The CDR3 runs 15 residues. The junction had 0 bases not matched to a gene; V was cut back by 1 base and J by 3 bases. Based on the CDR3 plus reference TRBV11-3 and TRBJ2-2, the full variable domain is EAGVVQSPRYKIIEKKQPVAFWCNPISGHNTLYWYLQNLGQGPELLIRYENEEAVDDSQLPKDRFSAERLKGVDSTLKIQPAELGDSAVYLCASSLGTGDTGELFFGEGSRLTVL.